This TCR beta chain was obtained from a study of vaccination and CD4 T cells after COVID-19. On the study more broadly: A few convalescent patients were sampled post-vaccination (at day 14 and at days 161 to 241). Control cultures used a CEFX viral epitope pool, an HIV-1 Nef peptide pool, or no peptide.

Time point in this sample: late sampling 161 to 241 days after vaccination in a few convalescent patients. Stated treatment: approximately nine-day PBMC culture with coronavirus spike peptide pools or control peptides (ViraFEST assay). ViraFEST used peptide pools to expand antigen-specific T cells, then sequenced TCRs. Negative selection isolated the CD4+ T cells once the cells had been cultured for less than 13 days. Worth noting for this clonotype: Antigen unknown.

The Oncomine TCR Beta short-read assay sequenced DNA from cultured CD4+ T cells. TCRdb re-derived calls from the PCR reads in MiXCR, one entry per CDR3 protein. This table holds 20,000 to 30,000 distinct CDR3 sequences, roughly 40% found once. CDR3 length: 14 residues. Losses at the gene ends were 5 bases for V and 6 bases for J; bases not matched to a gene: 7. Germline loops: CDR1 SGHAT, CDR2 FQNNGV. This sequence joins TRBV11-2 and TRBJ1-2; 9 bases align to TRBD1. The sequenced sample was CD4+ T cells from blood, cultured in vitro, obtained about 7 months after SARS-CoV-2 vaccination. The receptor was isolated from a human donor who had recovered from COVID-19. CDR3 DNA: TGTGCCAGCAGCGAGGGACAGGGAGGAGATGGCTACACCTTC. Protein sequence: CASSEGQGGDGYTF. The variable domain in full, with the rest retrieved from reference TRBV11-2 and TRBJ1-2, is EAGVAQSPRYKIIEKRQSVAFWCNPISGHATLYWYQQILGQGPKLLIQFQNNGVVDDSQLPKDRFSAERLKGVDSTLKIQPAKLEDSAVYLCASSEGQGGDGYTFGSGTRLTVV.